The TCR beta chain under discussion was sequenced for a study of blood T cell repertoires in COVID-19. Clones were read by immunoSEQ multiplex PCR, and TCRdb kept only the in-frame ones, dropping some. The sample consists of about 170,000 clones, around 82% of them appearing once. Per the germline V gene, CDR1 is SGHRS and CDR2 is YFSETQ. V lost 3 bases to trimming and J lost 5 bases, with 14 bases between them. The CDR3 is made up of 14 amino acids. The chain couples TRBV5-1 to TRBJ1-1, with D maybe TRBD1 (6 bases). This TCR came from a woman between 50 and 59 years old in a cohort exposed to, infected with or recovered from COVID-19 (not recorded which). Sequences were obtained from PBMCs or T cells enriched from blood (not recorded which). CDR3 bases: TGCGCCAGCAGCTCTACAGGGAGTGGGACTGAAGCTTTCTTT. This encodes CASSSTGSGTEAFF.